A single sample is the source of the 8 T cell receptor beta chains below, sequenced in a study of molecular identifiers for immune sequencing clone quantification listed by TCRdb under 2018. The library was produced with PCR. Reads for this sample came from a NextSeq 500. TCRdb reanalyzed the raw reads on its own, using fastp at Q25 for trimming and MiXCR for clone calling, and kept in-frame beta chains. Merged by CDR3 protein, the rows form single entries marked with the most common genes and DNA. A total of about 510,000 distinct CDR3 sequences appear in this sample, about 25% of them only once. The top ten constitute approximately 0.8% of the sample. Sequenced: naive CD8+ T cells from blood, with Jurkat cell RNA spiked in. The cell subset or site label for this specimen denotes: FACS-sorted CD8+CD4-CCR7+CD45RA+ naive T cells. The receptors were sampled from a human donor in good health. Some libraries in this study had Jurkat cell RNA spiked in.

In its sample, this clonotype was seen many times. The V call is TRBV5-6, the J call TRBJ2-1; D not certain. The V gene's germline CDR1 is SGHDT and CDR2 YYEEEE. The ends were cut back, 5 bases at V and 9 bases at J, with 18 bases in the middle. This CDR3 region has 14 residues. CDR3 protein: CASSNPTKPSEQFF. The CDR3 nucleotides are TGTGCCAGCAGTAACCCGACGAAGCCCAGTGAGCAGTTCTTC.

This clonotype has only a few counts. V gene TRBV20-1 combines with J gene TRBJ2-7, with no clear D. Trimming left V 0 bases short and J 0 bases short, with 6 bases between. Germline CDR1 DFQATT, CDR2 SNEGSKA (reference sequence). The length of the CDR3 is 13 residues. CDR3 loop: CSARDFNSYEQYF. CDR3 coding DNA: TGCAGTGCTAGAGATTTTAACTCCTACGAGCAGTACTTC.

Regarding this clonotype: A read error is possible here, since a much larger clone lies one base away. This CDR3 fails to terminate in the conserved phenylalanine or tryptophan, so it likely reflects a read error. The V gene is TRBV4-1, the J gene TRBJ1-5; TRBD1 is a possible D gene (6 bases). V lost 0 bases and J 5 bases, leaving 17 bases between the germline ends. CDR1 is MGHRA, CDR2 YSYEKL, per germline. CDR3 length: 17 residues. CDR3 sequence: CASSQETGGRIDQPQHL. The CDR3, as DNA: TGCGCCAGCAGCCAAGAGACCGGGGGGCGCATCGATCAGCCCCAGCATCTT.

In the case of this clonotype: The junction and the germline gene differ at one end; a read error may be behind it. The chain carries TRBV7-8 and TRBJ2-3; a possible D gene is TRBD2 (7 bases). CDR3 size: 17 residues. Germline V gene data show CDR1 as SGHVS and CDR2 as FQNEAQ. CDR3 in DNA: TGTGCCAGCAGCTTAAAGAAGGGGGGGCCGGGCACAGATACGCAGAATTTT. It encodes CASSLKKGGPGTDTQNF.

This clonotype was counted only a few times. The chain employs TRBV12-3 or TRBV12-4 and TRBJ1-4; 7 positions match TRBD1. The CDR3 spans 14 residues. V was clipped by 7 bases and J by 8 bases; unmatched bases: 10. The CDR3 here is CASTTGTVIEKLFF. CDR3 DNA sequence: TGTGCCAGCACCACCGGGACAGTCATAGAAAAACTGTTTTTT.

This clonotype was observed a handful of times. Since a much larger clone is just one base distant, this may be a read error. J is TRBJ2-4 and V is TRBV7-2, with 10 bases that match TRBD2. The trim removed 4 bases at V and 5 bases at J, leaving 11 bases unmatched. The germline CDR1 and CDR2 sequences are SGHTA and FQGNSA. This CDR3 region has 17 residues. In nucleotides, the CDR3 is TGTGCCAGCAGCTGGCTAGCGGGAGAGGGGTCCCAAAACATTCAGTACTTC. Translation: CASSWLAGEGSQNIQYF.

This clonotype appeared a few times. The chain recombines TRBV30 with TRBJ1-1; weak D call: TRBD1 (6 bases). The germline V gene has CDR1 GTSNPN and CDR2 SVGIG (reference sequence). V was clipped by 1 base and J by 4 bases, with 10 bases between them. This CDR3 has 13 residues. CDR3 nucleotides: TGTGCCTGGAGTGAAGGACAGATCACTGAAGCTTTCTTT. Encoded protein: CAWSEGQITEAFF.

This clonotype has just a few counts. The chain carries TRBV12-3 or TRBV12-4 and TRBJ2-3; no clear D. V was pared by 5 bases and J by 3 bases, with 12 bases between. This CDR3 region has 14 residues. The CDR3 here is CASSTPAFTDTQYF. In nucleotides, the CDR3 is TGTGCCAGCAGTACACCTGCCTTTACAGATACGCAGTATTTT.